This is a list of T cell receptor beta chains from one sample in a study of blood T cell repertoires in COVID-19. TCRdb's table, derived via immunoSEQ multiplex PCR, lists solely in-frame clones and lacks some. Here the sample spans some 28,000 clones, approximately 90% being singletons. Input material: peripheral blood. The receptors derive from a man between 60 and 75 years old with acute or convalescent COVID-19. CDR3s include the opening cysteine and the closing phenylalanine or tryptophan. A D gene is named only where the DNA matches it firmly. Clone size, where shown, is once, few, many, or a class for clones that have expanded.

v_gene	len	d_gene	abundance	j_gene	CDR3aa	CDR3nt
TRBV6-5	14	.	.	TRBJ1-1	CASSLGGVYTEAFF	TGTGCCAGCTCCCTAGGCGGGGTCTACACTGAAGCTTTCTTT
TRBV11-2	14	TRBD1	.	TRBJ1-5	CASSYDRALSPQHF	TGTGCCAGCAGCTACGACAGGGCCCTAAGCCCCCAGCATTTT
TRBV29-1	13	.	.	TRBJ2-5	CSVGPSAQETQYF	TGCAGCGTTGGTCCTAGCGCTCAAGAGACCCAGTACTTC
TRBV30	17	TRBD1	.	TRBJ1-3	CAWSMRHRGGGGNTIYF	TGTGCCTGGAGTATGCGTCACAGGGGAGGTGGTGGAAACACCATATATTTT
TRBV27	13	.	.	TRBJ1-5	CASSRGSGQPQHF	TGTGCCAGCAGCAGGGGATCCGGTCAGCCCCAGCATTTT
TRBV12-5	14	TRBD1	.	TRBJ1-3	CASGLETGSNTIYF	TGTGCTAGTGGTTTGGAGACAGGGTCAAACACCATATATTTT
TRBV18	14	.	.	TRBJ1-2	CASSATGSNYGYTF	TGTGCCAGCTCAGCTACAGGGTCTAACTATGGCTACACCTTC
TRBV13	15	.	.	TRBJ2-5	CASSLVVGTKETQYF	TGTGCCAGCAGCTTAGTGGTGGGGACAAAAGAGACCCAGTACTTC
TRBV30	13	.	.	TRBJ1-1	CAWSVSRDTEAFF	TGTGCCTGGAGTGTATCCAGGGACACTGAAGCTTTCTTT
TRBV7-6	17	.	.	TRBJ2-3	CASSLVAPVVLTDTQYF	TGTGCCAGCAGCTTAGTGGCCCCAGTGGTTCTCACAGATACGCAGTATTTT
TRBV9	16	TRBD1	.	TRBJ2-7	CASSASGGVLLYEQYF	TGTGCCAGCAGCGCCTCAGGGGGAGTCCTACTCTACGAGCAGTACTTC
TRBV5-6	14	.	few	TRBJ1-2	CASSQRASNYGYTF	TGTGCCAGCAGCCAACGAGCGTCTAACTATGGCTACACCTTC
TRBV7-9	16	TRBD1	once	TRBJ1-2	CASSLGTRDRNYGYTF	TGTGCCAGCAGCTTAGGGACCCGGGACAGGAACTATGGCTACACCTTC
TRBV19	14	.	.	TRBJ1-1	CASSKQGMDTEAFF	TGTGCCAGTAGTAAACAGGGAATGGACACTGAAGCTTTCTTT
TRBV18	16	.	.	TRBJ2-2	CASSPPVRGNTGELFF	TGTGCCAGCTCACCACCCGTCAGGGGGAACACCGGGGAGCTGTTTTTT
TRBV9	17	.	.	TRBJ2-1	CASSVGSERSSYNEQFF	TGTGCCAGCAGCGTAGGTTCTGAGCGCAGCTCCTACAATGAGCAGTTCTTC
TRBV6-5	14	.	.	TRBJ1-2	CASSFGQTYYGYTF	TGTGCCAGCAGTTTCGGACAGACTTACTATGGCTACACCTTC